Below are 30 T cell receptor beta chains sequenced from a single sample in a study of CD8+ T cells in alopecia areata. Extracted from the samples, RNA was reverse transcribed into cDNA to serve as the sequencing template. This table comes from immunoSEQ multiplex PCR, and its TCRdb copy is limited to in-frame clones, with some not included. The sample shows over 50,000 clones, 45% to 50% of them seen only once. Here the sequenced sample was CD8+ T cells sorted from blood, taken at week 0. The receptor source for this set is a human donor with alopecia areata.

This clone ranks as medium-sized. This sample also contains other DNA sequences that code for the same CDR3. The chain is built from TRBV7-2 and TRBJ2-7; no clear D. The CDR3 runs 11 residues. V lost 6 bases to trimming and J lost 4 bases, with 7 bases between them. Germline CDR1 is SGHTA and CDR2 is FQGNSA. CDR3: CASRSGYEQYF. The CDR3 DNA sequence: TGTGCCAGCAGGTCAGGATACGAGCAGTACTTC. Together with reference TRBV7-2 and TRBJ2-7, the CDR3 gives the full variable domain: GAGVSQSPSNKVTEKGKDVELRCDPISGHTALYWYRQSLGQGLEFLIYFQGNSAPDKSGLPSDRFSAERTGGSVSTLTIQRTQQEDSAVYLCASRSGYEQYFGPGTRLTVT.

This clone has a single count. This chain connects TRBV4-1 to TRBJ2-7; TRBD1 aligns across 9 bases. The length of the CDR3 is 15 residues. Germline V CDR1 and CDR2: MGHRA, YSYEKL. Trimming cost V 1 base and J 0 bases; bases outside gene matches: 1. The CDR3 is CASSQGGQGSYEQYF. In DNA form, the CDR3 reads TGCGCCAGCAGCCAAGGGGGACAGGGCTCCTACGAGCAGTACTTC.

This clone was found many times. In DNA form, the CDR3 reads TGTGCCAGCAGCTTAGCGGGGATGAAAGAGACCCAGTACTTC. Amino acid sequence: CASSLAGMKETQYF. The rearrangement joins TRBV11-2 to TRBJ2-5; perhaps TRBD2 as D (5 bases). Trimming stripped 1 base from V and 3 bases from J, with 9 bases between. Germline V gene lookup returns CDR1 SGHAT and CDR2 FQNNGV. The CDR3 is 14 amino acids. Full variable domain (remainder filled in from reference TRBV11-2 and TRBJ2-5): EAGVAQSPRYKIIEKRQSVAFWCNPISGHATLYWYQQILGQGPKLLIQFQNNGVVDDSQLPKDRFSAERLKGVDSTLKIQPAKLEDSAVYLCASSLAGMKETQYFGPGTRLLVL.

This clone appeared a few times. The chain is built from TRBV29-1 and TRBJ2-1; TRBD1 might be the D (7 bases). In germline, CDR1 is SQVTM, CDR2 ANQGSEA. Between the trimmed V and J ends, which lost 4 bases and 2 bases, there was a span of 12 bases. This CDR3 contains 14 residues. The CDR3 DNA follows: TGCAGCGTTGGCGGGACAGCAGCCTACAATGAGCAGTTCTTC. Translated: CSVGGTAAYNEQFF.

The sample holds a few counts of this clone. This chain uses TRBV2 with TRBJ2-3, with 9 bases matching TRBD2. Germline V gene data show CDR1 as SNHLY and CDR2 as FYNNEI. Trimming took 3 bases from V and 5 from J; bases not matched to a gene: 6. The CDR3 loop spans 15 amino acids. The CDR3 DNA reads TGTGCCAGCAGTGATTTAGCGGGAGAGGGAGATACGCAGTATTTT. Amino acid sequence: CASSDLAGEGDTQYF.

Only one count was recorded for this clone. V usage is TRBV7-2 and J usage is TRBJ2-7; 7 bases are a match to TRBD1. The CDR3 is made up of 14 amino acids. V was pared by 5 bases and J by 0 bases, with 4 bases of the junction left unmatched. Germline values: CDR1 SGHTA, CDR2 FQGNSA. Here the CDR3 reads CASSPTGSSYEQYF. DNA for the CDR3: TGTGCCAGCAGCCCGACAGGGAGCTCCTACGAGCAGTACTTC.

In its sample, this clone was seen a few times. The rearrangement joins TRBV11-2 to TRBJ2-3, with TRBD1 identical over 7 bases. The V segment lost 1 base and the J segment 6 bases; nucleotides outside the gene matches: 7. This CDR3 is 15 amino acids long. Germline assignment: CDR1 SGHAT and CDR2 FQNNGV. DNA of the CDR3: TGTGCCAGCAGCTTAGGCCGACAGGGAAGGGATACGCAGTATTTT. It translates to CASSLGRQGRDTQYF.

This sequence joins TRBV9 and TRBJ2-1; 10 nucleotides match TRBD2. V was clipped by 3 bases and J by 2 bases; unmatched bases: 5. The germline CDR1 and CDR2 sequences are SGDLS and YYNGEE. The CDR3 runs 16 residues. The CDR3 here is CASSAQSGRAYNEQFF. CDR3 sequence (DNA): TGTGCCAGCAGCGCCCAAAGCGGGAGGGCCTACAATGAGCAGTTCTTC. The variable domain in full, with the rest retrieved from reference TRBV9 and TRBJ2-1, is DSGVTQTPKHLITATGQRVTLRCSPRSGDLSVYWYQQSLDQGLQFLIQYYNGEERAKGNILERFSAQQFPDLHSELNLSSLELGDSALYFCASSAQSGRAYNEQFFGPGTRLTVL.

The chain carries TRBV7-9 and TRBJ2-7; TRBD1 might be the D (5 bases). The ends were cut back, 4 bases at V and 2 bases at J, with 15 bases in the middle. The CDR3 is 15 residues long. Germline V lookup: CDR1 SEHNR, CDR2 FQNEAQ (reference sequence). The CDR3 nucleotides read TGTGCCAGCAGCTCCTACCAGACAGCCGCCTACGAGCAGTACTTC. Translated, it gives CASSSYQTAAYEQYF.

The genes are TRBV2 and TRBJ2-1; TRBD2 matches 14 bases. CDR1 is SNHLY and CDR2 is FYNNEI in the germline V gene. V lost 1 base and J lost 5; bases outside the gene matches: 7. CDR3 size: 18 residues. This chain's CDR3 is CASSEGLGLAGADNEQFF. CDR3 DNA: TGTGCCAGCAGTGAAGGGTTGGGACTAGCGGGAGCGGACAATGAGCAGTTCTTC.

The chain is built from TRBV7-2 and TRBJ1-2; 7 bases are shared with TRBD1. CDR1 and CDR2 from the germline V gene are SGHTA and FQGNSA. The CDR3 is 16 amino acids. The J segment lost 3 bases and the V segment lost 5 bases, leaving 12 bases of the junction unmatched. This CDR3 is CASSHVGDREYYGYTF. CDR3 nucleotides: TGTGCCAGCAGCCACGTGGGCGACAGGGAGTACTATGGCTACACCTTC.

The chain joins TRBV6-5 to TRBJ2-7; tentatively, D is TRBD1 (6 bases). Trimming pared 6 bases from V and 7 bases from J, leaving 13 bases between. The CDR3 totals 12 residues. CDR1 is MNHEY and CDR2 is SVGAGI in the germline V gene. The CDR3 nucleotides read TGTGCCAGCAGCACACAGGGAGTTGAGCAGTACTTC. This codes for CASSTQGVEQYF.

This clone has just a few counts. The gene calls are TRBV7-2 and TRBJ2-5; 7 positions agree with TRBD1. The length of the CDR3 is 17 residues. V gave up 5 bases and J gave up 2 bases; unmatched junction bases: 14. The germline gives CDR1 SGHTA, CDR2 FQGNSA. In DNA, the CDR3 is TGTGCCAGCAGCCGAGGCCCCGACAGGGTTCGGCAAGAGACCCAGTACTTC. Its translation is CASSRGPDRVRQETQYF.

The V and J genes are TRBV4-1 and TRBJ2-7, with 9 nucleotides matching TRBD2. The germline V gene has CDR1 MGHRA and CDR2 YSYEKL. V shed 2 bases and J 3 bases; nucleotides not matched to a gene: 2. The CDR3 contains 14 residues. The CDR3 is CASSQSSGNYEQYF. The CDR3 bases are TGCGCCAGCAGCCAATCTAGCGGGAACTACGAGCAGTACTTC.

This chain uses TRBV15 with TRBJ2-1; 10 nucleotides line up with TRBD1. CDR3 size: 19 residues. Losses at the gene ends were 1 base for V and 4 bases for J; bases not matched to a gene: 13. Germline CDR1 LNHNV, CDR2 YYDKDF (reference sequence). The CDR3 protein is CATSRVEGTGDWHYNEQFF. The CDR3 DNA sequence: TGTGCCACCAGCAGAGTGGAGGGGACAGGGGATTGGCATTACAATGAGCAGTTCTTC.

This clone was detected only a few times. The rearrangement joins TRBV19 to TRBJ1-1; D is perhaps TRBD1 (5 bases). Deletions cut 8 bases from V and 0 bases from J, with 13 bases between. Germline lookup yields CDR1 LNHDA and CDR2 SQIVND (reference sequence). The CDR3 runs to 14 residues. CDR3 region: CASYSSGLNTEAFF. The CDR3 DNA reads as TGTGCCAGTTACTCCTCAGGGTTGAACACTGAAGCTTTCTTT.

This chain joins TRBV5-4 and TRBJ2-1; 7 nucleotides align to TRBD2. V shed 0 bases, J shed 15 bases, and the junction held 3 bases outside the gene matches. The germline V gene has CDR1 SGHNT and CDR2 YYREEE (reference sequence). The CDR3 is 11 residues long. The CDR3 region has the DNA TGTGCCAGCAGCTTGGGGCGGGAGTGGTTCTTC. This encodes CASSLGREWFF.

This clone was detected only a few times. CDR3 loop: CSVGEWDRGAYEQYF. DNA of the CDR3: TGCAGCGTTGGAGAATGGGACAGGGGGGCCTACGAGCAGTACTTC. The J gene is TRBJ2-7, the V gene TRBV29-1; 11 bases agree with TRBD1. With V trimmed by 4 bases and J by 2 bases, 7 bases remained unmatched. The length of the CDR3 is 15 residues. Germline lookup yields CDR1 SQVTM and CDR2 ANQGSEA.

The J gene is TRBJ1-1, the V gene TRBV6-6; D gene ambiguous. The V gene's germline CDR1 is MNHNY and CDR2 SVGAGI (reference sequence). This CDR3 has 15 amino acids. Trimming removed 6 bases from V and 4 bases from J, with 18 bases in between. The CDR3 bases are TGTGCCAGCAGCCCAGGTGGGCAGGCTCTCACTGAAGCTTTCTTT. Its translation is CASSPGGQALTEAFF.

The gene calls are TRBV29-1 and TRBJ2-7; D unresolved. V was trimmed by 1 base and J by 2 bases, leaving 9 bases between them. The germline gives CDR1 SQVTM, CDR2 ANQGSEA. CDR3 length equals 13 residues. CDR3 protein: CSVEGKGPYEQYF. In nucleotides, the CDR3 is TGCAGCGTTGAAGGGAAAGGGCCCTACGAGCAGTACTTC.

This clone has more than one count but fewer than ten. V is TRBV6-1 and J is TRBJ2-1, with TRBD1 identical over 8 bases. The CDR3 runs 15 residues. Trimming cost V 3 bases and J 5 bases; bases outside gene matches: 6. Germline V gene lookup returns CDR1 MNHNS and CDR2 SASEGT. CDR3 nucleotides: TGTGCCAGCAGTGACCCGGGACAGGTAAACAATGAGCAGTTCTTC. Protein sequence: CASSDPGQVNNEQFF.

This clone occurred many times. The chain couples TRBV6-4 to TRBJ2-1; unclear D gene. CDR1 is MRHNA, CDR2 SNTAGT, per germline. V lost 8 bases to trimming and J lost 8 bases, with 16 bases between them. This CDR3 is built from 13 residues. The CDR3 spells CASGVSGEDEQFF. The CDR3, as DNA: TGTGCCAGCGGGGTTTCGGGTGAGGATGAGCAGTTCTTC.

The chain uses TRBV5-4 and TRBJ2-7; TRBD2 matches 10 bases. Trimming removed 4 bases from V and 3 bases from J; junction bases left unmatched: 4. Germline values: CDR1 SGHNT, CDR2 YYREEE (reference sequence). The CDR3 sequence is 14 residues long. CDR3 in DNA: TGTGCCAGCAGCCCTGGACTAGCGGACTACGAGCAGTACTTC. As protein: CASSPGLADYEQYF.

The rearrangement links TRBV28 to TRBJ2-6; 8 bases map to TRBD1. V shed 5 bases, J shed 2 bases, and the junction held 11 bases outside the gene matches. The length of the CDR3 is 18 residues. Germline V lookup: CDR1 MDHEN, CDR2 SYDVKM. Here the CDR3 reads CASSQKHVRGPGANVLTF. CDR3 nucleotide sequence: TGTGCCAGCAGTCAAAAGCACGTCAGGGGGCCTGGGGCCAACGTCCTGACTTTC.

Only one count was recorded for this clone. V and J are TRBV7-9 and TRBJ2-5; 9 bases agree with TRBD1. The CDR3 is 14 amino acids. From germline, CDR1 is SEHNR and CDR2 FQNEAQ (reference sequence). V lost 5 bases and J lost 5; bases outside the gene matches: 6. The CDR3 reads CASSGQGIVETQYF. The CDR3 region has the DNA TGTGCCAGCAGCGGACAGGGGATAGTGGAGACCCAGTACTTC.

The chain recombines TRBV5-6 with TRBJ2-5; perhaps TRBD2 as D (5 bases). Trimming cost V 4 bases and J 7 bases, with 14 bases left between them. CDR1 is SGHDT and CDR2 is YYEEEE in the germline V gene. CDR3 length: 13 amino acids. The CDR3 loop reads CASSLGSSGTQYF. DNA for the CDR3: TGTGCCAGCAGCCTTGGATCAAGCGGGACCCAGTACTTC.

The rearrangement links TRBV7-8 to TRBJ2-5; D remains unclear. The CDR3 loop spans 11 amino acids. The germline gives CDR1 SGHVS, CDR2 FQNEAQ. V lost 4 bases to trimming and J lost 7 bases, with 7 bases between them. CDR3 amino acids: CASSSQATQYF. CDR3 coding DNA: TGTGCCAGCAGCTCTCAGGCGACCCAGTACTTC.

The rearrangement uses TRBV5-6 and TRBJ2-5, with D possibly called TRBD1 or TRBD2 (5 bases each). The CDR3 sequence is 17 residues long. The V end lost 0 bases, the J end lost 2 bases, and 17 bases lay between the germline ends. From germline, CDR1 is SGHDT and CDR2 YYEEEE. This chain's CDR3 is CASSLGVEGLMQETQYF. For the CDR3, the DNA is TGTGCCAGCAGCTTGGGTGTTGAGGGGCTTATGCAAGAGACCCAGTACTTC.

This clone was observed a few times. This chain connects TRBV7-9 to TRBJ2-7; 9 nucleotides align to TRBD2. The CDR3 is 15 residues long. CDR1 SEHNR and CDR2 FQNEAQ come from the germline V gene (reference sequence). V was clipped by 5 bases and J by 3 bases; unmatched bases: 8. The DNA of the CDR3 is TGTGCCAGCAGCAAGGCCGGGACTAGCATCTACGAGCAGTACTTC. Its protein product is CASSKAGTSIYEQYF.

This clone was detected only once. The genes are TRBV4-1 and TRBJ2-1; 7 bases align to TRBD2. The CDR3 loop spans 16 amino acids. From germline, CDR1 is MGHRA and CDR2 YSYEKL. The J segment lost 0 bases and the V segment lost 0 bases, leaving 2 bases of the junction unmatched. In nucleotides, the CDR3 is TGCGCCAGCAGCCAAGAAGGCGGGAGCTCCTACAATGAGCAGTTCTTC. Translated: CASSQEGGSSYNEQFF.